This T cell receptor beta chain was identified during a study of blood T cell repertoires in COVID-19. CDR3 size: 11 residues. Trimming cost V 4 bases and J 6 bases, with 6 bases left between them. Looked up from germline, CDR1 is SGHNT and CDR2 is YYREEE (reference sequence). Some clones are missing from TCRdb's copy, which holds only in-frame ones; the method was immunoSEQ multiplex PCR. The sample carries 150,000 to 200,000 clones, 88% recorded once. The chain is built from TRBV5-4 and TRBJ2-3; D unresolved. The sequence came from a man aged 60 to 75 with acute or convalescent COVID-19. Sample: peripheral blood. The CDR3 loop is CASSRRDTQYF. The CDR3, as DNA: TGTGCCAGCAGCCGCCGGGATACGCAGTATTTT.